Listed below are T cell receptor beta chains from one sample, sequenced in a study of T cells in narcolepsy. TCRdb's copy holds only in-frame clones and misses some; the assay was immunoSEQ multiplex PCR. Here the sample spans some 30,000 clones, approximately 89% being singletons. The material sequenced was memory (CD45RA-) CD4+ T cells from blood. These receptors all stem from a human donor in good health. The CDR3 runs from the conserved cysteine through the conserved F or W. The order of the fields is CDR3 DNA, CDR3 protein, J gene, clone size, V gene, D gene. A D gene is named only where the DNA matches it firmly. A clone size is listed for some rows: how often the clone was seen (once, few, many), or a class if it is expanded.

CDR3nt: TGTGCCAGCAGCGGGACTAGCGGGAGGGGCACAGATACGCAGTATTTT; CDR3aa: CASSGTSGRGTDTQYF; j_gene: TRBJ2-3; abundance: .; v_gene: TRBV9; d_gene: TRBD2
CDR3nt: TGTGCCAGCAGTTTAAGGCGTAACTTCGAGCAGTTCTTC; CDR3aa: CASSLRRNFEQFF; j_gene: TRBJ2-1; abundance: .; v_gene: TRBV27; d_gene: .
CDR3nt: TGTGCCAGCAGCTCTTCGAGGACGGTCACCTACGAGCAGTACTTC; CDR3aa: CASSSSRTVTYEQYF; j_gene: TRBJ2-7; abundance: .; v_gene: TRBV5-6; d_gene: .
CDR3nt: TGTGCCAGCAGCCGCTGGGGCCAGCCCCAGCATTTT; CDR3aa: CASSRWGQPQHF; j_gene: TRBJ1-5; abundance: .; v_gene: TRBV7-9; d_gene: .
CDR3nt: TGTGCCAGCAGGGAGACAGGGGCCCCACTTAACTATGGCTACACCTTC; CDR3aa: CASRETGAPLNYGYTF; j_gene: TRBJ1-2; abundance: .; v_gene: TRBV28; d_gene: TRBD1
CDR3nt: TGCGCCAGCAGCTTAGGTGTGGGCGGGAACACTGAAGCTTTCTTT; CDR3aa: CASSLGVGGNTEAFF; j_gene: TRBJ1-1; abundance: .; v_gene: TRBV5-1; d_gene: .
CDR3nt: TGTGCCAGCAGTGAACGGCAAGGCGTTAGGGATCAGCCCCAGCATTTT; CDR3aa: CASSERQGVRDQPQHF; j_gene: TRBJ1-5; abundance: .; v_gene: TRBV6-1; d_gene: .
CDR3nt: TGTGCCAGCAGTCCTGGACAGGGTCCTGAAGCTTTCTTT; CDR3aa: CASSPGQGPEAFF; j_gene: TRBJ1-1; abundance: .; v_gene: TRBV2; d_gene: TRBD1
CDR3nt: TGTGCCAGCAGCGTAGGATCCGGGGGGGGTCATACGCAGTATTTT; CDR3aa: CASSVGSGGGHTQYF; j_gene: TRBJ2-3; abundance: .; v_gene: TRBV9; d_gene: TRBD2
CDR3nt: TGCAGTGCTTGGGGAGTCAATGAGCAGTTCTTC; CDR3aa: CSAWGVNEQFF; j_gene: TRBJ2-1; abundance: once; v_gene: TRBV20-1; d_gene: .
CDR3nt: TGTGCCAGCAGCGTAGGACCGGGACAGCCTAATTCACCCCTCCACTTT; CDR3aa: CASSVGPGQPNSPLHF; j_gene: TRBJ1-6; abundance: .; v_gene: TRBV9; d_gene: TRBD1
CDR3nt: TGTGCCAGCGGCGTTAGGACGTCTAGCCTGCTCTACGAGCAGTACTTC; CDR3aa: CASGVRTSSLLYEQYF; j_gene: TRBJ2-7; abundance: .; v_gene: TRBV6-6; d_gene: .
CDR3nt: TGCGCCAGCAGCTTGGGCGGGACAGGGAACTATGGCTACACCTTC; CDR3aa: CASSLGGTGNYGYTF; j_gene: TRBJ1-2; abundance: .; v_gene: TRBV5-1; d_gene: TRBD1
CDR3nt: TGTGCCAGCAGCCCACAGACAGGTTTCTACGAGCAGTACTTC; CDR3aa: CASSPQTGFYEQYF; j_gene: TRBJ2-7; abundance: .; v_gene: TRBV6-6; d_gene: .
CDR3nt: TGTGCCAGTAGTAAGGGGTACAATCAGCCCCAGCATTTT; CDR3aa: CASSKGYNQPQHF; j_gene: TRBJ1-5; abundance: .; v_gene: TRBV19; d_gene: .
CDR3nt: TGCAGCGAGAGGGGGAATGGCTACACCTTC; CDR3aa: CSERGNGYTF; j_gene: TRBJ1-2; abundance: .; v_gene: TRBV29-1; d_gene: .
CDR3nt: TGCGCCAGCAGCTTGGGACAGGGGTTAGTCGAGACCCAGTACTTC; CDR3aa: CASSLGQGLVETQYF; j_gene: TRBJ2-5; abundance: .; v_gene: TRBV5-1; d_gene: TRBD1
CDR3nt: TGTGCCAGCAGCCCGGCCACACTAGCGGGAGTGTCGAATGAGCAGTTCTTC; CDR3aa: CASSPATLAGVSNEQFF; j_gene: TRBJ2-1; abundance: .; v_gene: TRBV7-9; d_gene: TRBD2
CDR3nt: TGTGCCAGCAGTCCACAGGGGGACAATGAGCAGTTCTTC; CDR3aa: CASSPQGDNEQFF; j_gene: TRBJ2-1; abundance: .; v_gene: TRBV6-7; d_gene: TRBD1
CDR3nt: TGTGCCAGCAGTTCCACTAGCGGGAGGAGCGCCGGGGAGCTGTTTTTT; CDR3aa: CASSSTSGRSAGELFF; j_gene: TRBJ2-2; abundance: .; v_gene: TRBV2; d_gene: TRBD2
CDR3nt: TGTGCCAGCAGCGAGGCGGGAGGAGTGCAGTTCTTC; CDR3aa: CASSEAGGVQFF; j_gene: TRBJ2-1; abundance: .; v_gene: TRBV9; d_gene: TRBD2
CDR3nt: TGTGCCAGCAGCTCACCCACAGGGGATGGCTACACCTTC; CDR3aa: CASSSPTGDGYTF; j_gene: TRBJ1-2; abundance: .; v_gene: TRBV5-6; d_gene: TRBD1
CDR3nt: TGCGCCAGCAGCTTAGGACTAGATCTGGGTGAGCAGTTCTTC; CDR3aa: CASSLGLDLGEQFF; j_gene: TRBJ2-1; abundance: .; v_gene: TRBV5-1; d_gene: TRBD2
CDR3nt: TGTGCCAGCAGCACAGGGGGGCTGACGTCTAATGAAAAACTGTTTTTT; CDR3aa: CASSTGGLTSNEKLFF; j_gene: TRBJ1-4; abundance: .; v_gene: TRBV7-8; d_gene: TRBD1
CDR3nt: TGTGCCAGCAGTTTGCTCCGGACGAACACTGAAGCTTTCTTT; CDR3aa: CASSLLRTNTEAFF; j_gene: TRBJ1-1; abundance: .; v_gene: TRBV6-1; d_gene: .
CDR3nt: TGTGCCTGGAGTGTACGTGGGCGCTCCTACGAGCAGTACTTC; CDR3aa: CAWSVRGRSYEQYF; j_gene: TRBJ2-7; abundance: few; v_gene: TRBV30; d_gene: .
CDR3nt: TGTGCCAGCAGAGACTACTACGAGCAGTACTTC; CDR3aa: CASRDYYEQYF; j_gene: TRBJ2-7; abundance: .; v_gene: TRBV2; d_gene: .
CDR3nt: TGCAGCGGGACTCCCTTTAGCACAGATACGCAGTATTTT; CDR3aa: CSGTPFSTDTQYF; j_gene: TRBJ2-3; abundance: .; v_gene: TRBV29-1; d_gene: .
CDR3nt: TGCGCCAGCAGTGACCCTAGGACAGGGGGTAACAATGAGCAGTTCTTC; CDR3aa: CASSDPRTGGNNEQFF; j_gene: TRBJ2-1; abundance: few; v_gene: TRBV10-1; d_gene: TRBD1
CDR3nt: TGTGCCAGCAGCCAGGGAAGGGACACTGAAGCTTTCTTT; CDR3aa: CASSQGRDTEAFF; j_gene: TRBJ1-1; abundance: .; v_gene: TRBV7-8; d_gene: .
CDR3nt: TGCGCCAGCAGATCTAGCGGGGGGGCGACTGAGCAGTTCTTC; CDR3aa: CASRSSGGATEQFF; j_gene: TRBJ2-1; abundance: .; v_gene: TRBV5-1; d_gene: TRBD2
CDR3nt: TGTGCCAGCAGCCTACAGCCTGGACAGGCCACGAACTATGGCTACACCTTC; CDR3aa: CASSLQPGQATNYGYTF; j_gene: TRBJ1-2; abundance: .; v_gene: TRBV7-6; d_gene: TRBD1
CDR3nt: TGCAGTGCTAAGGGTCCCGCTGAAGCTTTCTTT; CDR3aa: CSAKGPAEAFF; j_gene: TRBJ1-1; abundance: .; v_gene: TRBV20-1; d_gene: .
CDR3nt: TGTGCCAGCAGCTTGGTCGGGACACCCTCTGGGGCCAACGTCCTGACTTTC; CDR3aa: CASSLVGTPSGANVLTF; j_gene: TRBJ2-6; abundance: .; v_gene: TRBV5-6; d_gene: .
CDR3nt: TGTGCCAGTAGCCAACAGGGACTCACTGAAGCTTTCTTT; CDR3aa: CASSQQGLTEAFF; j_gene: TRBJ1-1; abundance: few; v_gene: TRBV19; d_gene: .
CDR3nt: TGTGCCAGCAGCTTAGATTGGGGAGAAGAGACCCAGTACTTC; CDR3aa: CASSLDWGEETQYF; j_gene: TRBJ2-5; abundance: once; v_gene: TRBV7-2; d_gene: .
CDR3nt: TGTGCCAGCAGCTCGCCGCCGGGATTAGCTCAGTACTTC; CDR3aa: CASSSPPGLAQYF; j_gene: TRBJ2-4; abundance: .; v_gene: TRBV11-1; d_gene: .